Below, 4 T cell receptor beta chains from the same sample are listed, as sequenced in a study of blood T cell repertoires in COVID-19. Sequencing used immunoSEQ multiplex PCR; TCRdb keeps in-frame clones, though not all of them. The table has roughly 200,000 clones, roughly 90% seen once. Material: PBMCs or T cells enriched from blood (not recorded which). Receptor source: a man in his late teens or twenties with acute COVID-19.

This rearrangement joins TRBV24-1 to TRBJ2-1; TRBD1 is a possible D gene (5 bases). This CDR3 has 14 amino acids. CDR1 and CDR2 (germline): KGHDR, SFDVKD. The V end lost 3 bases, the J end lost 8 bases, and 13 bases lay between the germline ends. CDR3 nucleotides: TGTGCCACCAGTGATCCCGGACAATTGCATGAGCAGTTCTTC. Its protein product is CATSDPGQLHEQFF.

This clone was seen a few times. J is TRBJ1-2 and V is TRBV9; 8 nucleotides agree with TRBD1. The V gene end was trimmed by 3 bases and the J gene end by 11 bases; junction bases not matched to a gene: 12. CDR1 is SGDLS, CDR2 YYNGEE, per germline. CDR3 length equals 14 residues. CDR3 coding DNA: TGTGCCAGCAGCGCCCTAACGGGGACAGGCCTTTACACCTTC. It codes for CASSALTGTGLYTF.

The chain couples TRBV28 to TRBJ2-2; a weak D match, TRBD2 (5 bases). V lost 6 bases and J lost 5, with 13 bases in between. The germline V gene has CDR1 MDHEN and CDR2 SYDVKM. The CDR3 covers 14 residues. As DNA, the CDR3 is TGTGCCAGCAGGGTACTAGTCCGTACCGGGGAGCTGTTTTTT. Protein: CASRVLVRTGELFF.

Points on this clone: The junction departs from germline at one end; a sequencing error may be responsible. The chain recombines TRBV2 with TRBJ1-6; no firm D call. CDR1 SNHLY and CDR2 FYNNEI come from the germline V gene. The CDR3 runs to 14 residues. This CDR3 is CASSEFSDNSPLHF. The CDR3, as DNA: TGTGCCAGCAGTGAATTCTCCGATAATTCACCCCTCCACTTT.